This T cell receptor (beta chain) originates from a study of healthy donors' naive CD4 and CD8 T cells. A linear amplification protocol produced the TCR libraries from around 510 ng of total RNA. MiXCR, applied by TCRdb to the reads, yields one record per CDR3 protein. The sample records approximately 180,000 distinct CDR3 sequences, nearly 75% being singletons. Study findings and constraints: CDR3 charge plus V and J genes appeared to account for about 13% of CD4/CD8 variance. Naive CD4+ and CD8+ cells reportedly differed in usage of most V and J genes.

CD4+CD8-CD45RO-CD45RA+ cells were naive CD4+; CD8+CD4-CD45RA+CD27bright cells were naive CD8+. Comment on this clonotype: Its specificity is unknown.

The clonotype originates from a pool of human donors in good health; the sample pools cells from several healthy donors. Material for sequencing was naive CD4+ and CD8+ T cells sorted from blood, pooled from several donors.

CDR3 sequence (DNA): TGTGCCAGTAGTATAGAGGCGGAGCCCCAGCATTTT. This translates into CASSIEAEPQHF. This chain connects TRBV19 to TRBJ1-5, with D unresolved. This CDR3 has 12 amino acids. Trimming stripped 0 bases from V and 8 bases from J, with 5 bases between. Germline V gene data show CDR1 as LNHDA and CDR2 as SQIVND (reference sequence).